The 13 T cell receptor beta chains below come from one sample, sequenced in a study of CD4 and CD8 cells across lung adenocarcinoma regions. TCRdb passed the PCR reads through MiXCR, listing each CDR3 protein once. The sample lists about 11,000 distinct CDR3 sequences, less than 70% occurring once. Sequenced material: CD8+ T cells from the margin of a lung tumor. These receptors all come from a male donor with lung adenocarcinoma. The CD4 and CD8 labels of this study may be unreliable.

About this clonotype itself: A junction end diverges from the germline sequence, so it may reflect a read error. The chain joins TRBV6-1 to TRBJ2-3; tentative D call: TRBD2 (5 bases). Per germline, CDR1 MNHNS and CDR2 SASEGT. The length of the CDR3 is 15 residues. CDR3 amino acids: CASSKVGLAADMQYF. Written as DNA, the CDR3 is TGTGCCAGCTCCAAAGTCGGGCTAGCCGCAGATATGCAGTATTTT.

Concerning this clonotype: A junction boundary mismatches the germline segment, possibly from a read error. The chain has TRBV6-1 and TRBJ2-3; a weak D match, TRBD1 (6 bases). The CDR3 totals 16 residues. Germline V CDR1 and CDR2: MNHNS, SASEGT. The CDR3 loop reads CASREAGAGDEDTQYF. In DNA, the CDR3 is TGTGCCAGCAGGGAAGCCGGGGCAGGGGATGAGGATACGCAGTATTTC.

The V call is TRBV6-1, the J call TRBJ1-1; 7 nucleotides agree with TRBD1. The ends lost 8 bases at V and 4 bases at J; junction bases unmatched: 4. The CDR3 is 12 residues long. From germline, CDR1 is MNHNS and CDR2 SASEGT. The CDR3, as DNA: TGTGCCAGCGCCCAGGGGGTCACTGAAGCTTTCTTT. This gives the protein CASAQGVTEAFF.

This clonotype is medium-sized within its sample. This rearrangement joins TRBV6-1 to TRBJ2-5, with D unclear. The CDR3 has 11 amino acids. The V gene's germline CDR1 is MNHNS and CDR2 SASEGT. Trimming shortened V by 4 bases and J by 11 bases, and 11 bases separated the two germline ends. CDR3 protein: CASSVKIEQYF. In nucleotides, the CDR3 is TGTGCCAGCAGTGTAAAAATAGAGCAGTACTTC.

In this sample, this clonotype turned up many times. The chain is built from TRBV28 and TRBJ2-1; tentatively, D is TRBD2 (6 bases). Germline assignment: CDR1 MDHEN and CDR2 SYDVKM. The V gene lost 6 bases and the J gene lost 6 bases, with 24 bases spanning the gap. There are 17 residues in the CDR3. The DNA for the CDR3 is TGTGCCAGCAGACCCAACCTTCCGACTAGTGTAGGCAATGAGCAGTTCTTC. Residues: CASRPNLPTSVGNEQFF. The full variable domain, completed using reference TRBV28 and TRBJ2-1, is DVKVTQSSRYLVKRTGEKVFLECVQDMDHENMFWYRQDPGLGLRLIYFSYDVKMKEKGDIPEGYSVSREKKERFSLILESASTNQTSMYLCASRPNLPTSVGNEQFFGPGTRLTVL.

This chain uses TRBV4-1 with TRBJ2-1; 8 bases fit TRBD2. Trimming removed 0 bases from V and 4 bases from J; junction bases left unmatched: 20. Germline V gives CDR1 MGHRA, CDR2 YSYEKL. The CDR3 loop spans 21 amino acids. CDR3 sequence (DNA): TGCGCCAGCAGCCAAGAAGGGGTCTTTATAGGGCGGGGGGCCGTATACAATGAGCAGTTCTTC. Translated: CASSQEGVFIGRGAVYNEQFF.

For this clonotype: Relative to the germline gene, one junction end is altered; a read error may explain this. This sequence joins TRBV4-1 and TRBJ2-3; tentative D call: TRBD2 (6 bases). CDR1 and CDR2 from the germline V gene are MGHRA and YSYEKL. CDR3 length: 15 residues. The CDR3 DNA sequence: TGCGCCAGCAGCCAAGTAAGGCGGGGCACAGATACCCAGTATTTT. This codes for CASSQVRRGTDTQYF.

This clonotype turned up a few times. The rearrangement links TRBV6-1 to TRBJ2-5; the D gene is possibly TRBD2 (5 bases). The V gene's germline CDR1 is MNHNS and CDR2 SASEGT. The CDR3 covers 16 residues. The V and J ends lost 7 bases and 5 bases respectively, with 23 bases between them. The CDR3 reads CASTNDLVGSTETQYF. DNA of the CDR3: TGTGCCAGCACCAATGACTTGGTTGGGAGTACTGAGACCCAGTACTTC.

The rearrangement uses TRBV6-1 and TRBJ2-1; no clear D gene. The J call could be wrong; TRBJ2-5 is a better fit for the DNA end. The CDR3 consists of 17 residues. CDR1 and CDR2 from the germline V gene are MNHNS and SASEGT. The CDR3 region is CASSEYGLSSRGETQYF. The CDR3 DNA reads as TGTGCCAGCAGTGAATACGGGTTGTCCTCGCGTGGAGAGACCCAGTACTTC.

This clonotype was detected only once. This sequence joins TRBV7-6 and TRBJ1-3; a possible D gene is TRBD1 (5 bases). Germline-derived CDR1 and CDR2 are SGHVS and FNYEAQ. CDR3 size: 15 residues. Trimming removed 2 bases at V and 2 bases at J, with 10 bases between. CDR3 sequence: CASSLWDGAGNTIYF. In DNA, the CDR3 is TGTGCCAGCAGCTTATGGGACGGTGCTGGAAACACCATATATTTT.

With regard to this clonotype: With a much larger clone just one base away, this may be a read error. Lacking the conserved final phenylalanine or tryptophan, this CDR3 likely reflects a read error. The chain links TRBV27 to TRBJ2-4; D not certain. The CDR3 has 13 residues. Trimming took off 5 bases at V and 11 bases at J, with 16 bases between the two ends. The germline V gene has CDR1 MNHEY and CDR2 SMNVEV (reference sequence). The CDR3 DNA reads as TGTGCCAGCAGTCTACGGTTACTTGACGTTCAGTACTCC. Amino acid sequence: CASSLRLLDVQYS.

The J gene is TRBJ2-5, the V gene TRBV6-1; D might be TRBD2 (5 bases). This CDR3 comprises 14 residues. Germline V gene data show CDR1 as MNHNS and CDR2 as SASEGT. V lost 11 bases and J 0 bases, leaving 16 bases between the germline ends. The CDR3 sequence is CAGSGARDQETQYF. CDR3 coding DNA: TGTGCCGGGAGCGGAGCCCGAGACCAAGAGACCCAGTACTTC.

V and J are TRBV6-1 and TRBJ2-5, with TRBD2 matching over 14 bases. The length of the CDR3 is 19 residues. CDR1 is MNHNS and CDR2 is SASEGT in the germline V gene. Trimming removed 6 bases from V and 0 bases from J; junction bases left unmatched: 12. The chain's CDR3 is CASRRIGLAGGGNQETQYF. CDR3 in DNA: TGTGCCAGCAGACGGATCGGACTAGCGGGAGGTGGTAACCAAGAGACCCAGTACTTC.